Each of the 16 T cell receptor beta chains below was sequenced from the same sample in a study of Ad26.COV2.S vaccination and SARS-CoV-2 variants. Libraries were prepared by immunoSEQ multiplex PCR; TCRdb keeps only in-frame clonotypes and omits some of them. The sample carries 440,000 or so clones, around 92% recorded once. As for treatment: around 19 received Ad26.COV2.S at low or high dose, single or two shots; roughly five received placebo; per-sample allocation not given. Sampling was done on day 63 after the first vaccine or placebo injection. The sequences come from peripheral blood, collected in a trial of Ad26.COV2.S vaccine versus placebo. Receptors originate from a person between 18 and 65 years old who received the Ad26.COV2.S COVID-19 vaccine or a placebo.

The CDR3 loop is CASSSLPDPHYEQYF. In DNA, the CDR3 is TGTGCCAGCAGCTCGCTACCGGACCCCCACTACGAGCAGTACTTC. This chain joins TRBV5-4 and TRBJ2-7; D is unclear. The germline CDR1 and CDR2 sequences are SGHNT and YYREEE (reference sequence). Trimming pared 3 bases from V and 3 bases from J, leaving 16 bases between. CDR3 length: 15 amino acids.

This clone was seen just once. The genes are TRBV3-1 (or the pseudogene TRBV3-2) and TRBJ2-3; 10 bases map to TRBD2. CDR3 size: 14 residues. V gave up 4 bases and J gave up 3 bases; unmatched junction bases: 1. CDR1 is LGHDT, CDR2 YNNKEL, per germline (reference sequence). The CDR3 DNA is TGTGCCAGCAGCCTGGGACTAGCGACAGATACGCAGTATTTT. Translation gives CASSLGLATDTQYF.

This clone was seen just once. The V call is TRBV6-5, the J call TRBJ2-7; D is possibly TRBD1 or TRBD2 (5 bases each). CDR3 length: 15 residues. Trimming left V 6 bases short and J 8 bases short, with 23 bases between. Germline assignment: CDR1 MNHEY and CDR2 SVGAGI. CDR3 residues: CASRDTGTLLLKQYF. The CDR3 DNA is TGTGCCAGCAGGGATACCGGGACCCTGCTACTCAAGCAGTACTTC.

The chain carries TRBV27 and TRBJ2-2, with 14 bases aligning to TRBD2. The CDR3 is 17 amino acids. The ends lost 8 bases at V and 4 bases at J; junction bases unmatched: 9. The germline V gene encodes CDR1 MNHEY and CDR2 SMNVEV (reference sequence). Here the CDR3 DNA reads TGTGCCAGCCTCCGACTAGCGGGGGGGCAGGGCACCGGGGAGCTGTTTTTT. This translates into CASLRLAGGQGTGELFF.

This chain uses TRBV7-9 with TRBJ1-5; D is unclear. The CDR3 is 13 amino acids. Trimming left V 5 bases short and J 8 bases short, with 13 bases between. The V gene's germline CDR1 is SEHNR and CDR2 FQNEAQ (reference sequence). The CDR3 nucleotides read TGTGCCAGCAGCCACAATGTTGGGGAGCCCCAGCATTTT. It yields the protein CASSHNVGEPQHF.

The V call is TRBV7-8, the J call TRBJ2-3; D not resolved. The V end was cut by 2 bases, the J end by 7 bases, with 4 bases between. In germline, CDR1 is SGHVS, CDR2 FQNEAQ. The length of the CDR3 is 11 residues. The CDR3 region has the DNA TGTGCCAGCAGCTTATCGAATACGCAGTATTTT. Translation gives CASSLSNTQYF.

V and J are TRBV29-1 and TRBJ1-1; no firm D call. CDR1 is SQVTM and CDR2 is ANQGSEA in the germline V gene. The V end lost 2 bases, the J end lost 1 base, and 5 bases lay between the germline ends. The CDR3 length is 12 residues. The CDR3 reads CSVESGNTEAFF. The CDR3 DNA reads as TGCAGCGTTGAATCGGGGAACACTGAAGCTTTCTTT.

The V call is TRBV4-3, the J call TRBJ1-2; 7 bases map to TRBD1. The germline V gene has CDR1 LGHNA and CDR2 YSLEER. The CDR3 has 13 amino acids. The junction had 1 base not matched to a gene; V was cut back by 2 bases and J by 4 bases. CDR3 residues: CASSQTGVYGYTF. The CDR3 DNA reads TGCGCCAGCAGCCAAACAGGGGTCTATGGCTACACCTTC.

This chain links TRBV3-1 (or the pseudogene TRBV3-2) with TRBJ2-5; a weak D match, TRBD2 (7 bases). V was shortened by 2 bases and J by 4 bases, with 23 bases between the two germline ends. This CDR3 region has 18 residues. Germline CDR1 LGHDT, CDR2 YNNKEL (reference sequence). The CDR3 sequence is CASSQKWGEGEIGETQYF. Here the CDR3 DNA reads TGTGCCAGCAGCCAAAAGTGGGGGGAGGGGGAGATAGGAGAGACCCAGTACTTC.

The CDR3 protein is CASSIKRGADEQYF. CDR3 DNA: TGTGCCAGTAGTATTAAGCGGGGGGCTGACGAGCAGTACTTC. The chain employs TRBV19 and TRBJ2-7; 9 bases are shared with TRBD2. Germline assignment: CDR1 LNHDA and CDR2 SQIVND (reference sequence). The V gene end was trimmed by 3 bases and the J gene end by 5 bases; junction bases not matched to a gene: 5. The CDR3 totals 14 residues.

The chain couples TRBV6-2 or TRBV6-3 to TRBJ2-7; D uncertain. The CDR3 is 12 amino acids. V dropped 0 bases and J dropped 7 bases, with 7 bases sitting between them. Germline CDR1 is MNHEY and CDR2 is SVGEGT. The CDR3 nucleotides read TGTGCCAGCAGTTACTCATCCTGGGAGCAGTACTTC. Amino acids: CASSYSSWEQYF.

This clone occurred once. The genes are TRBV19 and TRBJ1-5; 10 bases agree with TRBD1. J was trimmed by 8 bases and V by 5 bases; bases with no gene match: 9. The germline V gene encodes CDR1 LNHDA and CDR2 SQIVND (reference sequence). The CDR3 sequence is 15 residues long. The CDR3 DNA follows: TGTGCCAGTAGTCCCACCGGGACAGGGGTTGAGCCCCAGCATTTT. It yields the protein CASSPTGTGVEPQHF.

The genes are TRBV5-1 and TRBJ1-6; D gene unclear. CDR3 size: 13 residues. The germline V gene has CDR1 SGHRS and CDR2 YFSETQ. Trimming removed 0 bases from V and 13 bases from J, with 11 bases in between. CDR3 DNA sequence: TGCGCCAGCAGCTTGGAACGGACGGCGCCCCTCCACTTT. Protein: CASSLERTAPLHF.

V is TRBV3-1 (or the pseudogene TRBV3-2) and J is TRBJ2-3; D remains ambiguous. This CDR3 is built from 12 residues. Trimming took off 5 bases at V and 3 bases at J, with 6 bases between the two ends. Germline V gives CDR1 LGHDT, CDR2 YNNKEL (reference sequence). In DNA form, the CDR3 reads TGTGCCAGCAGCTATGGGACAGATACGCAGTATTTT. It is translated as CASSYGTDTQYF.

Here the CDR3 reads CASSEGLGGTQYF. CDR3 bases: TGTGCCAGCAGTGAAGGGCTCGGCGGTACGCAGTATTTT. The chain combines TRBV6-4 with TRBJ2-3; D gene uncertain. The CDR3 runs 13 residues. V was pared by 3 bases and J by 8 bases, with 12 bases between. Germline-derived CDR1 and CDR2 are MRHNA and SNTAGT.

The rearrangement uses TRBV7-9 and TRBJ2-1; D possibly corresponds to TRBD2 (5 bases). Trimming shortened V by 7 bases and J by 3 bases, and 10 bases separated the two germline ends. CDR3 length equals 13 residues. CDR1 and CDR2 from the germline V gene are SEHNR and FQNEAQ (reference sequence). CDR3 sequence reads: CASTGSGYNEQFF. The CDR3, as DNA: TGTGCCAGCACGGGGAGCGGCTACAATGAGCAGTTCTTC.